A selection of T cell receptor beta chains follows, all from one sample in a study of T cells in Graves' hyperthyroidism and ophthalmopathy. In TCRdb, the multiplex PCR reads were re-called with MiXCR into one record per CDR3 protein. The table shows more than 550,000 distinct CDR3 sequences, with about 17% occurring only once. Material for sequencing was blood. These receptors originate from a woman aged 45 to 65 with Graves' hyperthyroidism that later progressed to Graves' ophthalmopathy. CDR3s include the opening cysteine and the closing phenylalanine or tryptophan. The D gene is left open where the match is weak. For some rows the clone size is stated as once, few or many, or as a class when expanded; others skip it.

clone size: few
D gene: TRBD1
V gene: TRBV7-9
J gene: TRBJ1-4
CDR3 protein: CASSARQGLVEKLFF
CDR3 DNA: TGTGCCAGCAGCGCACGACAGGGGCTGGTTGAAAAACTGTTTTTT

clone size: -
D gene: -
V gene: TRBV7-2
J gene: TRBJ2-1
CDR3 protein: CASSLAGFSYNEQFF
CDR3 DNA: TGTGCCAGCAGCTTAGCTGGGTTCTCCTACAATGAGCAGTTCTTC

clone size: -
D gene: -
V gene: TRBV9
J gene: TRBJ1-3
CDR3 protein: CASSVDGGSSGNTIYF
CDR3 DNA: TGTGCCAGCAGCGTAGATGGAGGGAGCTCTGGAAACACCATATATTTT

clone size: -
D gene: -
V gene: TRBV6-9
J gene: TRBJ1-2
CDR3 protein: CASSYSNLDGNYGYTF
CDR3 DNA: TGTGCCAGCAGTTACTCGAATTTGGACGGCAACTATGGCTACACCTTC

clone size: -
D gene: TRBD1
V gene: TRBV29-1
J gene: TRBJ2-5
CDR3 protein: CSVRTGGGETQYF
CDR3 DNA: TGCAGCGTTCGGACAGGGGGAGGGGAGACCCAGTACTTC

clone size: -
D gene: -
V gene: TRBV9
J gene: TRBJ2-2
CDR3 protein: CASSVRPGDTGELFF
CDR3 DNA: TGTGCCAGCAGCGTACGACCAGGGGACACCGGGGAGCTGTTTTTT

clone size: few
D gene: -
V gene: TRBV19
J gene: TRBJ2-1
CDR3 protein: CASSTRTRQSSYNEQFF
CDR3 DNA: TGTGCCAGTAGTACCAGGACCCGGCAGAGCTCCTACAATGAGCAGTTCTTC

clone size: many
D gene: -
V gene: TRBV3-1
J gene: TRBJ1-1
CDR3 protein: CASSQEGQEAFF
CDR3 DNA: TGTGCCAGCAGCCAAGAGGGCCAGGAGGCTTTCTTT

clone size: many
D gene: -
V gene: TRBV2
J gene: TRBJ2-2
CDR3 protein: CASSEEDDPWGELFF
CDR3 DNA: TGTGCCAGCAGTGAAGAGGATGATCCGTGGGGGGAGCTGTTTTTT

clone size: many
D gene: -
V gene: TRBV20-1
J gene: TRBJ1-1
CDR3 protein: CSASTGLKSTEAFF
CDR3 DNA: TGCAGTGCTAGTACTGGGCTTAAGAGCACTGAAGCTTTCTTT

clone size: many
D gene: -
V gene: TRBV20-1
J gene: TRBJ2-7
CDR3 protein: CSAGTGFEQYF
CDR3 DNA: TGCAGTGCTGGAACAGGGTTCGAGCAGTACTTC

clone size: few
D gene: TRBD1
V gene: TRBV6-1
J gene: TRBJ2-7
CDR3 protein: CASSEDHGTGVPYEQYF
CDR3 DNA: TGTGCCAGCAGTGAGGACCACGGGACAGGGGTTCCCTACGAGCAGTACTTC

clone size: -
D gene: -
V gene: TRBV6-1
J gene: TRBJ2-7
CDR3 protein: CASRRAGRFYEQYF
CDR3 DNA: TGTGCCAGCCGTCGAGCCGGGCGATTCTACGAGCAGTACTTC

clone size: many
D gene: -
V gene: TRBV20-1
J gene: TRBJ2-5
CDR3 protein: CSASPPGVETQYF
CDR3 DNA: TGCAGTGCTAGTCCCCCGGGTGTCGAGACCCAGTACTTC

clone size: -
D gene: TRBD1
V gene: TRBV3-1
J gene: TRBJ1-6
CDR3 protein: CASRRTGPGSPLHF
CDR3 DNA: TGTGCCAGCAGAAGGACAGGGCCAGGTTCACCCCTCCACTTT

clone size: -
D gene: -
V gene: TRBV19
J gene: TRBJ2-5
CDR3 protein: CASRGLSDGETQYF
CDR3 DNA: TGTGCCAGTAGGGGTTTAAGTGACGGTGAGACCCAGTACTTC

clone size: many
D gene: -
V gene: TRBV3-1
J gene: TRBJ1-1
CDR3 protein: CASSQGAYTEAFF
CDR3 DNA: TGTGCCAGCAGCCAAGGGGCTTACACTGAAGCTTTCTTT

clone size: few
D gene: -
V gene: TRBV12-5
J gene: TRBJ1-5
CDR3 protein: CASAISEGYSNQPQHF
CDR3 DNA: TGTGCTAGTGCCATCTCAGAGGGTTATAGCAATCAGCCCCAGCATTTT

clone size: -
D gene: TRBD1
V gene: TRBV30
J gene: TRBJ2-6
CDR3 protein: CAWGQGWPSGANVLTF
CDR3 DNA: TGTGCCTGGGGACAGGGCTGGCCCTCTGGGGCCAACGTCCTGACTTTC

clone size: -
D gene: -
V gene: TRBV9
J gene: TRBJ2-3
CDR3 protein: CASSVEVDTDTQYF
CDR3 DNA: TGTGCCAGCAGCGTAGAGGTCGATACAGATACGCAGTATTTT

clone size: -
D gene: -
V gene: TRBV6-2/TRBV6-3
J gene: TRBJ2-5
CDR3 protein: CASSYFRERRGETQYF
CDR3 DNA: TGTGCCAGCAGTTACTTTCGTGAACGCCGAGGGGAGACCCAGTACTTC

clone size: few
D gene: -
V gene: TRBV20-1
J gene: TRBJ2-5
CDR3 protein: CSATRQESQETQYF
CDR3 DNA: TGCAGTGCGACCAGGCAGGAAAGTCAAGAGACCCAGTACTTC

clone size: many
D gene: -
V gene: TRBV2
J gene: TRBJ1-6
CDR3 protein: CASSESRQHNSPLHF
CDR3 DNA: TGTGCCAGCAGTGAAAGTCGGCAGCATAATTCACCCCTCCACTTT

clone size: -
D gene: -
V gene: TRBV11-2
J gene: TRBJ1-4
CDR3 protein: CASSLVGSPGEKLFF
CDR3 DNA: TGTGCCAGCAGCTTAGTTGGTAGTCCCGGTGAAAAACTGTTTTTT

clone size: many
D gene: -
V gene: TRBV7-9
J gene: TRBJ2-1
CDR3 protein: CASSLFPAGRYNEQFF
CDR3 DNA: TGTGCCAGCAGCTTATTCCCGGCAGGGCGGTACAATGAGCAGTTCTTC

clone size: many
D gene: -
V gene: TRBV3-1
J gene: TRBJ2-5
CDR3 protein: CASSHRSQETQYF
CDR3 DNA: TGTGCCAGCAGCCACCGCAGCCAAGAGACCCAGTACTTC

clone size: few
D gene: -
V gene: TRBV10-2
J gene: TRBJ2-5
CDR3 protein: CASTPWRGNQETQYF
CDR3 DNA: TGCGCCAGCACCCCTTGGCGGGGTAACCAAGAGACCCAGTACTTC

clone size: -
D gene: -
V gene: TRBV6-2/TRBV6-3
J gene: TRBJ1-3
CDR3 protein: CASRPGRDYSGNTIYF
CDR3 DNA: TGTGCCAGCAGACCCGGACGGGATTACTCTGGAAACACCATATATTTT

clone size: -
D gene: -
V gene: TRBV5-1
J gene: TRBJ1-1
CDR3 protein: CASSSPERVPEAFF
CDR3 DNA: TGCGCCAGCAGCTCTCCCGAACGGGTTCCAGAAGCTTTCTTT

clone size: many
D gene: -
V gene: TRBV7-2
J gene: TRBJ2-3
CDR3 protein: CASSLVVTGTDTQYF
CDR3 DNA: TGTGCCAGCAGCTTAGTAGTTACAGGCACAGATACGCAGTATTTT

clone size: -
D gene: -
V gene: TRBV19
J gene: TRBJ1-5
CDR3 protein: CASSILAGEQPQHF
CDR3 DNA: TGTGCCAGTAGTATCTTGGCAGGGGAGCAGCCCCAGCATTTT

clone size: -
D gene: -
V gene: TRBV9
J gene: TRBJ1-1
CDR3 protein: CAGSVESTGNTEAFF
CDR3 DNA: TGTGCCGGCAGCGTTGAGTCTACCGGGAACACTGAAGCTTTCTTT

clone size: few
D gene: -
V gene: TRBV7-9
J gene: TRBJ2-1
CDR3 protein: CASSTFLVGGNEQFF
CDR3 DNA: TGTGCCAGCAGCACCTTTTTGGTGGGGGGCAATGAGCAGTTCTTC

clone size: -
D gene: -
V gene: TRBV2
J gene: TRBJ1-1
CDR3 protein: CASSGIRGGTEAFF
CDR3 DNA: TGTGCCAGCAGTGGGATTAGGGGGGGGACTGAAGCTTTCTTT

clone size: many
D gene: -
V gene: TRBV3-1
J gene: TRBJ2-5
CDR3 protein: CASSRGGGWETQYF
CDR3 DNA: TGTGCCAGCAGCCGTGGAGGGGGGTGGGAGACCCAGTACTTC

clone size: few
D gene: -
V gene: TRBV27
J gene: TRBJ2-7
CDR3 protein: CASSPGEGWTYEQYF
CDR3 DNA: TGTGCCAGCAGTCCCGGTGAGGGATGGACCTACGAGCAGTACTTC

clone size: few
D gene: TRBD2
V gene: TRBV3-1
J gene: TRBJ2-3
CDR3 protein: CASSPGLAAGNTQYF
CDR3 DNA: TGTGCCAGCAGCCCGGGACTAGCGGCGGGAAATACGCAGTATTTT

clone size: few
D gene: -
V gene: TRBV12-3/TRBV12-4
J gene: TRBJ1-2
CDR3 protein: CASSLGAGLYGYTF
CDR3 DNA: TGTGCCAGCAGTTTGGGGGCGGGCCTCTATGGCTACACCTTC

clone size: many
D gene: -
V gene: TRBV11-2
J gene: TRBJ2-1
CDR3 protein: CASSLGPGKGNEQFF
CDR3 DNA: TGTGCCAGCAGCTTAGGTCCGGGAAAAGGGAATGAGCAGTTCTTC

clone size: many
D gene: TRBD1
V gene: TRBV18
J gene: TRBJ2-7
CDR3 protein: CASSYTGTGGNEQYF
CDR3 DNA: TGTGCCAGCTCATATACCGGGACAGGGGGCAACGAGCAGTACTTC

clone size: many
D gene: -
V gene: TRBV9
J gene: TRBJ2-7
CDR3 protein: CASSVGVRNYEQYF
CDR3 DNA: TGTGCCAGCAGCGTAGGTGTCAGAAACTACGAGCAGTACTTC

clone size: many
D gene: TRBD1
V gene: TRBV3-1
J gene: TRBJ2-3
CDR3 protein: CASRLFGQGGTDTQYF
CDR3 DNA: TGTGCCAGCAGGCTATTTGGACAGGGAGGCACAGATACGCAGTATTTT

clone size: many
D gene: -
V gene: TRBV2
J gene: TRBJ2-3
CDR3 protein: CASSAPGQRNTQYF
CDR3 DNA: TGTGCCAGCAGCGCCCCGGGACAAAGAAATACGCAGTATTTT

clone size: -
D gene: -
V gene: TRBV5-5
J gene: TRBJ1-1
CDR3 protein: CASSLVPHIDTEAFF
CDR3 DNA: TGTGCCAGCAGCTTGGTCCCCCACATCGACACTGAAGCTTTCTTT

clone size: -
D gene: TRBD1
V gene: TRBV20-1
J gene: TRBJ1-5
CDR3 protein: CSAREVQGGNQPQHF
CDR3 DNA: TGCAGTGCTAGAGAGGTCCAGGGGGGCAATCAGCCCCAGCATTTT

clone size: many
D gene: -
V gene: TRBV18
J gene: TRBJ1-1
CDR3 protein: CASAGQLNTEAFF
CDR3 DNA: TGTGCCAGCGCCGGACAGCTGAACACTGAAGCTTTCTTT